This T cell receptor beta chain derives from a study of T-cell reconstitution after alpha-beta-depleted transplantation in children. V gave up 4 bases and J gave up 4 bases, with 8 bases separating them. The CDR3 is 12 residues long. Germline V lookup: CDR1 SQVTM, CDR2 ANQGSEA. Library preparation (for TCRbeta) was performed with unique molecular identifiers. TCRdb reanalysed the PCR reads using MiXCR and keeps one entry per CDR3 protein. The sample has 360,000 or so distinct CDR3 sequences, over 20% seen once. There are a few counts of this clonotype. The rearrangement joins TRBV29-1 to TRBJ2-1; D is ambiguous. The sample consisted of PBMCs from the stem cell graft donor, taken from the stem cell graft. This TCR was sampled from a human donor who donated a stem cell graft to a child with acute myeloid leukemia. The CDR3 bases are TGCAGCGTTGGATCCTTGTACAATGAGCAGTTCTTC. Encoded protein: CSVGSLYNEQFF.